This T cell receptor (beta chain) was sequenced during a study of shared clonotypes between healthy human individuals (TCRdb year 2020). For context, the study as a whole: The cohort comprised two women and three men aged 18 to 49 years. Each donor's leukapheresis produced roughly between roughly 0.85 and 10 billion PBMCs. For each donor, CD4 naive and CD4 memory were each given three plates, CD8 naive was given two plates, and CD8 memory was given one plate. To estimate repertoire size and how much clonotypes are shared between individuals, the study performed deep sequencing of blood TCR repertoires from a few healthy adults. Different laboratories and diverse techniques were used to prepare libraries and sequence TCR repertoires, to increase sequencing depth and limit assay-specific biases. General conclusions and limits of the study: The small number of donors limited the genetic and exposure-history diversity represented. Sampling was restricted to blood, and TCR repertoires in tissue are likely to differ from TCR repertoires in blood. Estimated clonotype richness was generally larger for naive than for memory subsets. Compared with non-shared clonotypes, the clonotypes found in all four sorted-subset donors had higher generation probabilities. Even with the large sequencing depth, rarefaction of the sorted-subset datasets indicated that sequencing was incomplete. Across four donors, around 5% of naive CD4, 3.5% of naive CD8, approximately 2.5% of memory CD4, and over 0.35% of memory CD8 clonotypes were shared. Based on pairwise subsampling, the degree of clonotype sharing among donors was expected to be affected by sequencing depth.

Using the deep immunoSEQ assay, multiplex PCR amplified TCR CDR3 regions from genomic DNA. Extracted genomic DNA from each cell subset was distributed evenly across all wells of several immunoSEQ 96-well plates, and each plate was treated as a replicate. Each replicate PCR for sorted subsets received about 200 ng genomic DNA, equal to roughly 30,000 T cell genomes. Purified libraries were quantified with a Qubit 3.0 fluorometer, sized on a Bioanalyzer 2100, and re-quantified with the KAPA Library Quantification kit. Every immunoSEQ 96-well plate was sequenced on a separate single-read 150-cycle Illumina NextSeq 550 flow cell. The paper's processing steps were these. Because only junctional sequences without quality scores were contained in the immunoSEQ output, filtering matching that applied to full-length reads could not be performed. Sequences were annotated with PyIR, a Python wrapper for IgBLAST v1.9, using IMGT germline references to assign V/J genes and CDR3. Any read was removed if the V/J assignment was weak (E-value above 1e-6), the CDR3 was missing, or the read contained stop codons, out-of-frame junctions, or ambiguous translated residues. V3J clonotypes were defined by identical inferred V gene, J gene, and CDR3 amino acid sequence. The percentage overlap between two repertoires was calculated by dividing the number of shared unique clonotypes by the size of the smaller repertoire. Repertoire richness was assessed with RTK rarefaction, the Chao1 estimator, and Recon v2.1 estimates of unobserved clonotypes. For all TCRbeta clonotypes obtained by the gDNA method from a handful of donors, generation probabilities were computed with OLGA. TCRdb took over this immuneACCESS table, retaining in-frame rearrangements with V and J assigned. Such tables are incomplete; in checked studies, under half of the missing clones stem from an unresolved V gene, and the remainder is unexplained. V and J calls and clone size are given by that table; D and trimming were obtained from the DNA. Across this sample there are 2 million to 2.5 million clones, with around 95% seen only once. 0.1% to 0.15% of the sample goes to the ten largest clones.

The donors were healthy, HIV-negative adults who had no recently reported acute infections or vaccinations. All donors were Caucasian adults living in Nashville, Tennessee, USA. CD4+ T cells were enriched through magnetic negative selection, after which naive cells were positively selected on CD45RA and the remaining negative fraction served as the memory subset. Blood was obtained by leukapheresis, after which PBMCs were separated by Ficoll-Histopaque density gradient centrifugation and cryopreserved in liquid nitrogen vapor phase. Purity and quantity of every magnetically sorted T cell population were checked by analytical flow cytometry. Genomic DNA was isolated from every sorted fraction and measured by UV absorbance on a Nanodrop 2000c. Trimming costs V 0 bases and J 6 bases, and their ends lie 13 bases apart. CDR1 and CDR2 were assigned from the germline V gene as SGHRS and YFSETQ. The CDR3 goes from the cysteine to the phenylalanine over 15 residues. Here the CDR3 DNA is all that survives: 45 bases in frame from base 1.

In the case of this clone: Its antigen is currently not known. No base quality values were provided; no much bigger clone lies one nucleotide off.

The sequenced sample consisted of naive CD4+ T cells sorted from blood. The cell subset or site tag for this specimen amounts to: CD45RA+ positively selected. The V gene is TRBV5-1 and the J gene is TRBJ1-5; TRBD1 is a weak D gene call, 5 bases matching. This clonotype was obtained from a man between 18 and 35 years old in good health. The sequenced DNA is TGCGCCAGCAGCTTGGGGGGCGGGGATAGTCAGCCCCAGCATTTT. This sequence encodes CASSLGGGDSQPQHF.